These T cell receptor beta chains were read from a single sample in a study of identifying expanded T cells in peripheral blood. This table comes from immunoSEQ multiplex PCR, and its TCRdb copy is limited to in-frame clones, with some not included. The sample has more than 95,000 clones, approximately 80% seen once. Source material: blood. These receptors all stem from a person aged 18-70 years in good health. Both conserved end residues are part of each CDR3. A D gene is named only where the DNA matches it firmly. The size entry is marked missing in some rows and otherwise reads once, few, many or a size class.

CDR3nt: TGTGCCAGCAGCTTAGTAGCCTCGGGGGAGCAGTACTTC
CDR3aa: CASSLVASGEQYF
j_gene: TRBJ2-7
abundance: -
d_gene: -
v_gene: TRBV7-6

CDR3nt: TGTGCCAGCAGCGCTTCAGGGAGTCCGGGGGAGCAGTACTTC
CDR3aa: CASSASGSPGEQYF
j_gene: TRBJ2-7
abundance: -
d_gene: -
v_gene: TRBV9

CDR3nt: TGTGCCAGTAGTATAGATGGGAGGAGCGGATCCTACAATGAGCAGTTCTTC
CDR3aa: CASSIDGRSGSYNEQFF
j_gene: TRBJ2-1
abundance: -
d_gene: -
v_gene: TRBV19

CDR3nt: TGCGCCAGCAGCCGAGACGACAGGGAAAACACTGAAGCTTTCTTT
CDR3aa: CASSRDDRENTEAFF
j_gene: TRBJ1-1
abundance: once
d_gene: TRBD1
v_gene: TRBV4-1

CDR3nt: TGTGCCGTGGGACAGGACACCTACGAGCAGTACTTC
CDR3aa: CAVGQDTYEQYF
j_gene: TRBJ2-7
abundance: -
d_gene: TRBD1
v_gene: TRBV10-3

CDR3nt: TGTGCCATCAGTGAGGGCAATCAGCCCCAGCATTTT
CDR3aa: CAISEGNQPQHF
j_gene: TRBJ1-5
abundance: -
d_gene: -
v_gene: TRBV10-3

CDR3nt: TGTGCCAGCAGCTTGGGCACAGCCCGCGGGCTGTTTTTT
CDR3aa: CASSLGTARGLFF
j_gene: TRBJ2-2
abundance: -
d_gene: -
v_gene: TRBV5-6

CDR3nt: TGTGCCAGCAGTCAAACAGGGAGAGCTAACTATGGCTACACCTTC
CDR3aa: CASSQTGRANYGYTF
j_gene: TRBJ1-2
abundance: -
d_gene: -
v_gene: TRBV6-5

CDR3nt: TGCGCCAGCAGCTTGGAAGGCAACTACGAGCAGTACTTC
CDR3aa: CASSLEGNYEQYF
j_gene: TRBJ2-7
abundance: -
d_gene: -
v_gene: TRBV5-1

CDR3nt: TGTGCCAGCAGCTTAGCCGGGACGGGGTACCAGACCCAGTACTTC
CDR3aa: CASSLAGTGYQTQYF
j_gene: TRBJ2-5
abundance: -
d_gene: -
v_gene: TRBV11-2

CDR3nt: TGTGCCAGCAGTGACTCACGGTTCACCTACGAGCAGTACTTC
CDR3aa: CASSDSRFTYEQYF
j_gene: TRBJ2-7
abundance: -
d_gene: -
v_gene: TRBV2

CDR3nt: TGTGCCAGCAGTCCCCGCACAGATACGCAGTATTTT
CDR3aa: CASSPRTDTQYF
j_gene: TRBJ2-3
abundance: -
d_gene: -
v_gene: TRBV27